Listed here are 21 T cell receptor beta chains from one sample, sequenced in a study of control samples from healthy donors and cancer patients. This table comes from immunoSEQ multiplex PCR, and its TCRdb copy is limited to in-frame clones, with some not included. This sample has some 70,000 clones; approximately 88% occur once, and the top ten carry around 2.8%. The specimen was PBMCs. The receptors come from a woman between 45 and 65 years old with lung cancer.

The chain is built from TRBV11-2 and TRBJ1-3, with TRBD1 identical over 9 bases. Germline loops: CDR1 SGHAT, CDR2 FQNNGV. The V gene end was trimmed by 5 bases and the J gene end by 0 bases; junction bases not matched to a gene: 2. This CDR3 is built from 15 residues. The CDR3 here is CASSRDRVSGNTIYF. CDR3 bases: TGTGCCAGCAGCCGGGACAGGGTCTCTGGAAACACCATATATTTT.

This clone showed up just a few times. This chain joins TRBV11-2 and TRBJ1-4; D uncertain. The V gene lost 5 bases and the J gene lost 6 bases, with 4 bases spanning the gap. The germline CDR1 and CDR2 sequences are SGHAT and FQNNGV. The CDR3 is made up of 11 amino acids. The CDR3 DNA is TGTGCCAGCAGCCAGGATGAAAAACTGTTTTTT. Translated, it gives CASSQDEKLFF. Full variable domain (rest looked up from reference TRBV11-2 and TRBJ1-4): EAGVAQSPRYKIIEKRQSVAFWCNPISGHATLYWYQQILGQGPKLLIQFQNNGVVDDSQLPKDRFSAERLKGVDSTLKIQPAKLEDSAVYLCASSQDEKLFFGSGTQLSVL.

The chain couples TRBV29-1 to TRBJ1-2; D is perhaps TRBD1 (6 bases). V was trimmed by 1 base and J by 2 bases, leaving 11 bases between them. CDR1 and CDR2 from the germline V gene are SQVTM and ANQGSEA. The CDR3 extends over 14 amino acids. Here the CDR3 DNA reads TGCAGCGTTGAAGGAGGGGGAAGGAACTATGGCTACACCTTC. Translation: CSVEGGGRNYGYTF.

The V call is TRBV19, the J call TRBJ2-7; a weak D match, TRBD1 (5 bases). The CDR3 length is 15 residues. The V gene's germline CDR1 is LNHDA and CDR2 SQIVND (reference sequence). V was clipped by 2 bases and J by 0 bases, with 11 bases between them. For the CDR3, the DNA is TGTGCCAGTAGTATATCGACAGCGAGCTCCTACGAGCAGTACTTC. Translating it yields CASSISTASSYEQYF.

The V and J genes are TRBV3-1 (or the pseudogene TRBV3-2) and TRBJ1-2; the match to TRBD1 covers 7 bases. Germline trimming cut 7 bases from V and 2 bases from J; bases unmatched to any gene: 13. This CDR3 is built from 16 residues. CDR1 is LGHDT and CDR2 is YNNKEL in the germline V gene (reference sequence). The CDR3 region is CASNEGARGNNYGYTF. The CDR3 DNA follows: TGTGCCAGCAACGAGGGGGCCAGGGGGAACAACTATGGCTACACCTTC.

The rearrangement uses TRBV27 and TRBJ2-7; 8 nucleotides align to TRBD1. Germline V gene lookup returns CDR1 MNHEY and CDR2 SMNVEV (reference sequence). J was trimmed by 2 bases and V by 2 bases; bases with no gene match: 5. CDR3 size: 15 residues. The CDR3 nucleotides are TGTGCCAGCAGTTTACCCGGGACAGGTACCTACGAGCAGTACTTC. Translation: CASSLPGTGTYEQYF.

This clone appeared a few times. Written as DNA, the CDR3 is TGTGCCAGCAGAGATCGACAGGACGGGGAAAAACTGTTTTTT. Translating gives CASRDRQDGEKLFF. The rearrangement links TRBV6-6 to TRBJ1-4, with D possibly TRBD1 on 6 matching bases. The germline V gene has CDR1 MNHNY and CDR2 SVGAGI (reference sequence). The CDR3 consists of 14 residues. V lost 6 bases and J 8 bases, leaving 16 bases between the germline ends.

The chain couples TRBV13 to TRBJ2-2; D assignment may be TRBD1 or TRBD2 (5 bases each). The CDR3 has 17 amino acids. Trimming took off 2 bases at V and 5 bases at J, with 18 bases between the two ends. The V gene's germline CDR1 is PRHDT and CDR2 FYEKMQ (reference sequence). The CDR3 protein is CASSLKGPMGVTGELFF. Here the CDR3 DNA reads TGTGCCAGCAGCTTAAAAGGGCCGATGGGGGTAACCGGGGAGCTGTTTTTT.

This rearrangement joins TRBV2 to TRBJ1-2; no clear D gene. The length of the CDR3 is 12 residues. V gave up 6 bases and J gave up 5 bases, with 10 bases separating them. Germline CDR1 reads SNHLY; CDR2 reads FYNNEI. The chain's CDR3 is CASSPEEYGYTF. Here the CDR3 DNA reads TGTGCCAGCAGCCCCGAAGAGTATGGCTACACCTTC.

The J gene is TRBJ1-2, the V gene TRBV12-3 or TRBV12-4; a weak D match, TRBD1 (5 bases). The CDR3 totals 13 residues. V gave up 11 bases and J gave up 2 bases, with 15 bases separating them. The CDR3: CASSGGKNYGYTF. As DNA, the CDR3 is TGTGCCTCCTCGGGGGGAAAGAACTATGGCTACACCTTC.

The rearrangement links TRBV18 to TRBJ2-2; 7 positions match TRBD1. V gave up 3 bases and J gave up 2 bases; unmatched junction bases: 12. The CDR3 length is 18 residues. Germline V gene lookup returns CDR1 KGHSH and CDR2 LQKENI. The CDR3 sequence is CASSPYRGSLSNTGELFF. The DNA for the CDR3 is TGTGCCAGCTCACCGTACAGGGGCAGCCTTTCTAACACCGGGGAGCTGTTTTTT.

This clone was seen once. The chain combines TRBV19 with TRBJ1-4, with TRBD1 identical over 7 bases. Germline V lookup: CDR1 LNHDA, CDR2 SQIVND (reference sequence). V trimming: 5 bases; J trimming: 7 bases; junction bases outside the gene matches: 10. The CDR3 is 15 residues long. The CDR3: CASSAPQGRREKLFF. CDR3 coding DNA: TGTGCCAGTAGTGCGCCACAGGGGAGGCGTGAAAAACTGTTTTTT.

The chain recombines TRBV11-3 with TRBJ1-2; TRBD1 matches 8 bases. Trimming cost V 0 bases and J 3 bases; bases outside gene matches: 6. Germline assignment: CDR1 SGHNT and CDR2 YENEEA. This CDR3 spans 16 amino acids. The chain's CDR3 is CASSLDPTGGHYGYTF. CDR3 DNA: TGTGCCAGCAGCTTAGATCCAACAGGGGGGCACTATGGCTACACCTTC.

This clone is categorized as medium-sized. V usage is TRBV6-2 or TRBV6-3 and J usage is TRBJ1-6; D is uncertain. The ends were cut back, 5 bases at V and 10 bases at J, with 12 bases in the middle. The length of the CDR3 is 13 residues. Germline CDR1 and CDR2: MNHEY and SVGEGT. CDR3 bases: TGTGCCAGCAGTCTGCTCGGAGGGTCACCCCTCCACTTT. Encoded protein: CASSLLGGSPLHF.

The chain has TRBV7-2 and TRBJ2-1; D gene unclear. CDR3 length equals 14 residues. Germline CDR1 is SGHTA and CDR2 is FQGNSA. V lost 3 bases and J 0 bases, leaving 6 bases between the germline ends. The CDR3, as DNA: TGTGCCAGCAGCTTCAGAAGCTCCTACAATGAGCAGTTCTTC. Encoded protein: CASSFRSSYNEQFF. Full variable domain (remainder filled in from reference TRBV7-2 and TRBJ2-1): GAGVSQSPSNKVTEKGKDVELRCDPISGHTALYWYRQSLGQGLEFLIYFQGNSAPDKSGLPSDRFSAERTGGSVSTLTIQRTQQEDSAVYLCASSFRSSYNEQFFGPGTRLTVL.

The chain recombines TRBV3-1 (or the pseudogene TRBV3-2) with TRBJ2-5; 8 bases align to TRBD2. The J segment lost 4 bases and the V segment lost 0 bases, leaving 4 bases of the junction unmatched. The CDR3 runs to 15 residues. CDR1 LGHDT and CDR2 YNNKEL come from the germline V gene (reference sequence). The CDR3 reads CASSQEFTSGETQYF. The CDR3 DNA follows: TGTGCCAGCAGCCAAGAATTCACTAGCGGAGAGACCCAGTACTTC.

The gene calls are TRBV3-1 (or the pseudogene TRBV3-2) and TRBJ1-2; D unclear. The V and J ends lost 1 base and 7 bases respectively, with 7 bases between them. Per the germline V gene, CDR1 is LGHDT and CDR2 is YNNKEL (reference sequence). The CDR3 totals 12 residues. CDR3 residues: CASSQVLAGYTF. DNA of the CDR3: TGTGCCAGCAGCCAAGTCCTTGCTGGCTACACCTTC.

This clone showed up just once. This rearrangement joins TRBV10-3 to TRBJ1-5, with D unclear. This CDR3 is 12 amino acids long. The V and J ends lost 5 bases and 4 bases respectively, with 6 bases between them. Looked up from germline, CDR1 is ENHRY and CDR2 is SYGVKD. This CDR3 is CAISRGNQPQHF. In nucleotides, the CDR3 is TGTGCCATCAGTAGAGGGAATCAGCCCCAGCATTTT.

V is TRBV5-1 and J is TRBJ1-1; D is unclear. The V and J ends lost 0 bases and 2 bases respectively, with 11 bases between them. The germline V gene has CDR1 SGHRS and CDR2 YFSETQ. The CDR3 runs 15 residues. The CDR3 nucleotides read TGCGCCAGCAGCTTGGAAGGGCCTTCTAACACTGAAGCTTTCTTT. Translating gives CASSLEGPSNTEAFF.

The rearrangement joins TRBV7-9 to TRBJ1-1, with D perhaps matching TRBD1 (6 bases). The germline V and J ends were trimmed by 1 base and 4 bases, with 10 bases remaining between them. Germline lookup yields CDR1 SEHNR and CDR2 FQNEAQ (reference sequence). The CDR3 sequence is 14 residues long. CDR3 in amino acids: CASSLEGGITEAFF. CDR3 nucleotides: TGTGCCAGCAGCTTAGAAGGGGGAATCACTGAAGCTTTCTTT.

The chain carries TRBV6-2 or TRBV6-3 and TRBJ1-1; 9 bases fit TRBD1. The germline CDR1 and CDR2 sequences are MNHEY and SVGEGT. The CDR3 length is 15 residues. Trimming removed 5 bases from V and 5 bases from J; junction bases left unmatched: 9. As DNA, the CDR3 is TGTGCCAGCAGTAAAATGGGACAGGGCGGAACTGAAGCTTTCTTT. Translation gives CASSKMGQGGTEAFF.